What follows are 23 T cell receptor beta chains derived from one specimen sequenced in a study of T cell responses to AZD1222 COVID-19 vaccine. Clones were sequenced by immunoSEQ multiplex PCR, and TCRdb holds only the in-frame ones, with some missing. The sample lists tens of thousands of clones; 70% to 90% were seen once. Source: peripheral blood, taken on day 0 of AZD1222 vaccination. All receptors derive from an adult in good health.

This clone was seen once. V usage is TRBV15 and J usage is TRBJ1-4; a possible D gene is TRBD1 (5 bases). The V gene's germline CDR1 is LNHNV and CDR2 YYDKDF (reference sequence). The CDR3 is 15 amino acids. Deletions cut 6 bases from V and 3 bases from J, with 14 bases between. The DNA of the CDR3 is TGTGCCACCAGTTCCAGGGTATCAGCTAATGAAAAACTGTTTTTT. Its translation is CATSSRVSANEKLFF.

The CDR3 DNA reads as TGTGCCAGCAGCAGCCGGGACAGGGGGCTCGATACGCAGTATTTT. Protein sequence: CASSSRDRGLDTQYF. The V call is TRBV7-9, the J call TRBJ2-3; 12 positions match TRBD1. The CDR3 totals 15 residues. Germline assignment: CDR1 SEHNR and CDR2 FQNEAQ (reference sequence). V lost 5 bases, J lost 6 bases, and 6 bases stayed unmatched.

The rearrangement links TRBV30 to TRBJ1-2, with TRBD1 identical over 12 bases. Germline-derived CDR1 and CDR2 are GTSNPN and SVGIG (reference sequence). J was trimmed by 4 bases and V by 3 bases; bases with no gene match: 9. The CDR3 loop spans 16 amino acids. This CDR3 is CAWSGDRGREGYGYTF. CDR3 coding DNA: TGTGCCTGGAGCGGGGACAGGGGGCGCGAAGGCTATGGCTACACCTTC.

This chain connects TRBV11-3 to TRBJ1-1, with D unresolved. Trimming took 0 bases from V and 2 from J, leaving 4 bases between them. CDR1 SGHNT and CDR2 YENEEA come from the germline V gene. The CDR3 runs to 13 residues. Here the CDR3 reads CASSLDLNTEAFF. Written as DNA, the CDR3 is TGTGCCAGCAGCTTAGACTTAAACACTGAAGCTTTCTTT.

V gene TRBV4-1 combines with J gene TRBJ1-5, with a weak D call TRBD1 (6 bases). The CDR3 length is 17 residues. Germline-derived CDR1 and CDR2 are MGHRA and YSYEKL. Between the trimmed V and J ends, which lost 2 bases and 1 base, there was a span of 15 bases. In DNA form, the CDR3 reads TGCGCCAGCAGCCAAACCTCCGGGACACCGAGCAATCAGCCCCAGCATTTT. Translated: CASSQTSGTPSNQPQHF.

The CDR3 DNA reads TGTGCCAGCAGCTTAAGGGCCAAAAACGAGCAGTACTTC. Protein: CASSLRAKNEQYF. The chain carries TRBV13 and TRBJ2-7; D gene ambiguous. The CDR3 is 13 amino acids. Per the germline V gene, CDR1 is PRHDT and CDR2 is FYEKMQ (reference sequence). V was cut by 2 bases and J by 5 bases, with 10 bases left in between.

In its sample, this clone was seen once. The V gene is TRBV27, the J gene TRBJ1-1, with 8 bases that match TRBD1. V was clipped by 8 bases and J by 2 bases; unmatched bases: 7. CDR1 is MNHEY and CDR2 is SMNVEV in the germline V gene (reference sequence). This CDR3 comprises 14 residues. CDR3 residues: CASFDRGHNTEAFF. The CDR3 DNA is TGTGCCAGCTTCGACAGGGGTCACAACACTGAAGCTTTCTTT.

The chain links TRBV27 to TRBJ2-7; D may be TRBD2 (6 bases). Germline CDR1 and CDR2: MNHEY and SMNVEV (reference sequence). There are 15 residues in the CDR3. The V and J ends lost 2 bases and 1 base respectively, with 12 bases between them. As DNA, the CDR3 is TGTGCCAGCAGTTTAAAGCGGGTGCCTTCCTACGAGCAGTACTTC. This gives the protein CASSLKRVPSYEQYF.

The rearrangement joins TRBV6-5 to TRBJ1-6; D remains ambiguous. CDR1 MNHEY and CDR2 SVGAGI come from the germline V gene. The CDR3 length is 13 residues. V was shortened by 6 bases and J by 6 bases, with 9 bases between the two germline ends. The CDR3, as DNA: TGTGCCAGCAGACGACTAGTTAATTCACCCCTCCACTTT. Residues: CASRRLVNSPLHF.

This chain joins TRBV28 and TRBJ1-4, with D tentatively TRBD1 (6 bases). The CDR3 contains 15 residues. Trimming took 6 bases from V and 6 from J, leaving 17 bases between them. Per the germline V gene, CDR1 is MDHEN and CDR2 is SYDVKM. CDR3 sequence reads: CASSRRGAGYEKLFF. The CDR3 DNA is TGTGCCAGCAGCCGTCGGGGGGCAGGGTATGAAAAACTGTTTTTT.

The chain employs TRBV6-5 and TRBJ2-2; 11 bases map to TRBD1. The germline gives CDR1 MNHEY, CDR2 SVGAGI. CDR3 length equals 15 residues. The V segment lost 10 bases and the J segment 5 bases; nucleotides outside the gene matches: 9. CDR3 sequence: CAILVRDRGTGELFF. For the CDR3, the DNA is TGTGCCATCTTGGTCCGGGACAGGGGGACCGGGGAGCTGTTTTTT.

This chain connects TRBV4-3 to TRBJ1-1; perhaps TRBD1 as D (5 bases). Looked up from germline, CDR1 is LGHNA and CDR2 is YSLEER. Trimming cost V 0 bases and J 4 bases, with 12 bases left between them. The CDR3 length is 15 residues. The CDR3: CASSQDPPGSTEAFF. The CDR3 nucleotides read TGCGCCAGCAGCCAAGATCCGCCAGGGAGCACTGAAGCTTTCTTT.

The rearrangement links TRBV6-6 to TRBJ1-2; a possible D gene is TRBD1 (5 bases). The germline V gene encodes CDR1 MNHNY and CDR2 SVGAGI (reference sequence). V lost 6 bases to trimming and J lost 3 bases, with 14 bases between them. The CDR3 is 14 amino acids. CDR3 sequence (DNA): TGTGCCAGCAGGGATACCGGGGCGTACTATGGCTACACCTTC. Protein product: CASRDTGAYYGYTF.

The V and J genes are TRBV7-9 and TRBJ1-6; perhaps TRBD1 as D (5 bases). Trimming stripped 3 bases from V and 2 bases from J, with 8 bases between. Germline CDR1 reads SEHNR; CDR2 reads FQNEAQ (reference sequence). The CDR3 is 15 residues long. The DNA of the CDR3 is TGTGCCAGCAGCTTCTCAGGGCCCTATAATTCACCCCTCCACTTT. It is translated as CASSFSGPYNSPLHF.

This rearrangement joins TRBV5-6 to TRBJ1-6, with D uncertain. This CDR3 comprises 15 residues. The germline CDR1 and CDR2 sequences are SGHDT and YYEEEE. Trimming pared 2 bases from V and 3 bases from J, leaving 9 bases between. For the CDR3, the DNA is TGTGCCAGCAGCTTAGGTGACCGCTATAATTCACCCCTCCACTTT. Translated: CASSLGDRYNSPLHF.

CDR3 DNA: TGTGCCAGCAGCCCGACTAGCGGGAGAAGGGAGACCCAGTACTTC. Translated: CASSPTSGRRETQYF. V and J are TRBV6-5 and TRBJ2-5, with TRBD2 matching over 12 bases. V was pared by 6 bases and J by 5 bases, with 7 bases of the junction left unmatched. The CDR3 totals 15 residues. Germline values: CDR1 MNHEY, CDR2 SVGAGI.

V is TRBV15 and J is TRBJ1-6, with 7 bases aligning to TRBD1. J was trimmed by 9 bases and V by 3 bases; bases with no gene match: 5. The CDR3 is 14 amino acids. CDR1 and CDR2 from the germline V gene are LNHNV and YYDKDF (reference sequence). The CDR3 coding sequence is TGTGCCACCAGCAGGGGACAGTCTAGTTCACCCCTCCACTTT. Translated, it gives CATSRGQSSSPLHF.

This sequence joins TRBV6-5 and TRBJ1-2, with D possibly matching TRBD1 (6 bases). The ends were cut back, 6 bases at V and 5 bases at J, with 10 bases in the middle. From germline, CDR1 is MNHEY and CDR2 SVGAGI. The CDR3 loop spans 12 amino acids. This CDR3 is CASSLGQYGYTF. The CDR3 nucleotides read TGTGCCAGCAGCCTCGGACAGTATGGCTACACCTTC.

The chain recombines TRBV19 with TRBJ1-1; TRBD1 might be the D (5 bases). The ends were cut back, 7 bases at V and 6 bases at J, with 24 bases in the middle. This CDR3 is 16 amino acids long. Germline V gene data show CDR1 as LNHDA and CDR2 as SQIVND (reference sequence). CDR3 amino acids: CASTPTRLSRGAEAFF. The CDR3 DNA reads as TGTGCCAGTACCCCGACTAGATTATCTCGGGGCGCTGAAGCTTTCTTT.

V is TRBV28 and J is TRBJ2-5; TRBD1 or TRBD2 may be the D gene (5 bases each). There are 14 residues in the CDR3. Germline CDR1 MDHEN, CDR2 SYDVKM. V gave up 5 bases and J gave up 5 bases, with 15 bases separating them. This CDR3 reads CASSPLGPAETQYF. The CDR3 DNA reads as TGTGCCAGCAGTCCCCTGGGACCGGCGGAGACCCAGTACTTC.

The chain combines TRBV28 with TRBJ2-1; 12 positions match TRBD2. The V gene end was trimmed by 2 bases and the J gene end by 8 bases; junction bases not matched to a gene: 4. Germline values: CDR1 MDHEN, CDR2 SYDVKM. CDR3 size: 15 residues. The CDR3 nucleotides are TGTGCCAGCAGTTTACGGACTAGCGGGATTCATGAGCAGTTCTTC. Translating gives CASSLRTSGIHEQFF.

Of note for this clone: A read error may produce the germline difference seen at one junction end. The chain links TRBV3-1 (or the pseudogene TRBV3-2) to TRBJ1-3; D might be TRBD1 (5 bases). Looked up from germline, CDR1 is LGHDT and CDR2 is YNNKEL (reference sequence). This CDR3 comprises 15 residues. The CDR3: CASRQETVSGNTIYF. The CDR3 DNA follows: TGTGCCAGCAGACAAGAGACAGTCTCTGGAAACACCATATATTTT.

The gene calls are TRBV5-1 and TRBJ2-3; D may match TRBD1 or TRBD2 (5 bases each). Germline V lookup: CDR1 SGHRS, CDR2 YFSETQ. Trimming shortened V by 0 bases and J by 2 bases, and 16 bases separated the two germline ends. The CDR3 length is 17 residues. In DNA, the CDR3 is TGCGCCAGCAGCTTGGCGGGGTTGGGGGACCTCACAGATACGCAGTATTTT. Its protein is CASSLAGLGDLTDTQYF.